These T cell receptor beta chains were read from a single sample in a study of cytomegalovirus exposure and HLA in healthy donors. Assay: immunoSEQ multiplex PCR; the TCRdb copy retains only in-frame clones and omits some. This sample has 110,000 or so clones; roughly 70% occur once, and the top ten carry under 3%. Specimen: PBMCs. The source is a woman in her 40s in good health and CMV-seropositive. Both conserved end residues are part of each CDR3. The order of the fields is J gene, clone size, D gene, V gene, CDR3 DNA, CDR3 protein. The D gene is left open where the match is weak. Not every row has a clone size; where given, it reads once, few, many or a size class.

j_gene: TRBJ2-1
abundance: few
d_gene: TRBD1
v_gene: TRBV5-4
CDR3nt: TGTGCCAGCAGCTTGTCCCGGGACAGTCTGGGTGGGCAGTTCTTC
CDR3aa: CASSLSRDSLGGQFF

j_gene: TRBJ1-2
abundance: -
d_gene: TRBD1
v_gene: TRBV30
CDR3nt: TGTGCCTGGAGGGGGGGTGGACAGGGATGGTATGGCTACACCTTC
CDR3aa: CAWRGGGQGWYGYTF

j_gene: TRBJ1-5
abundance: -
d_gene: -
v_gene: TRBV5-6
CDR3nt: TGTGCCAGCAGCAGGACTTTTAGCAATCAGCCCCAGCATTTT
CDR3aa: CASSRTFSNQPQHF

j_gene: TRBJ2-7
abundance: once
d_gene: TRBD2
v_gene: TRBV5-6
CDR3nt: TGTGCCAGCAGCTTGGCGGGACTAGCGGTCTACGAGCAGTACTTC
CDR3aa: CASSLAGLAVYEQYF

j_gene: TRBJ1-5
abundance: once
d_gene: TRBD1
v_gene: TRBV28
CDR3nt: TGTGCCAGCAGCCCAGGGGGCAGTCAGCCCCAGCATTTT
CDR3aa: CASSPGGSQPQHF

j_gene: TRBJ2-7
abundance: -
d_gene: -
v_gene: TRBV19
CDR3nt: TGTGCCAGTAGTAGATACAGGGACGAGCAGTACTTC
CDR3aa: CASSRYRDEQYF

j_gene: TRBJ2-3
abundance: -
d_gene: TRBD2
v_gene: TRBV18
CDR3nt: TGTGCCAGCTCACCGACTAGCGGGAGGGCCGATACGCAGTATTTT
CDR3aa: CASSPTSGRADTQYF

j_gene: TRBJ1-4
abundance: -
d_gene: -
v_gene: TRBV15
CDR3nt: TGTGCCATATCCAAAGCCGGTGCTAATGAAAAACTGTTTTTT
CDR3aa: CAISKAGANEKLFF

j_gene: TRBJ2-7
abundance: once
d_gene: TRBD1
v_gene: TRBV2
CDR3nt: TGTGCCACCGCCGGGACAGGGGCCTACGAGCAGTACTTC
CDR3aa: CATAGTGAYEQYF

j_gene: TRBJ2-3
abundance: -
d_gene: -
v_gene: TRBV5-1
CDR3nt: TGCGCCAGCAGCTTGGGAGGCTTAACAGATACGCAGTATTTT
CDR3aa: CASSLGGLTDTQYF

j_gene: TRBJ2-3
abundance: -
d_gene: -
v_gene: TRBV30
CDR3nt: TGTGCCTGGAGTGGTACGGGGTCAACAGATACGCAGTATTTT
CDR3aa: CAWSGTGSTDTQYF

j_gene: TRBJ2-3
abundance: -
d_gene: TRBD1
v_gene: TRBV2
CDR3nt: TGTGCCAGCGGGGCGACAGGGGAAGGCACAGATACGCAGTATTTT
CDR3aa: CASGATGEGTDTQYF

j_gene: TRBJ2-7
abundance: -
d_gene: -
v_gene: TRBV21-1
CDR3nt: TGTGCCAGCATTACACCTGAGGGCAGTGTCTACGAGCAGTACTTC
CDR3aa: CASITPEGSVYEQYF

j_gene: TRBJ1-2
abundance: -
d_gene: -
v_gene: TRBV28
CDR3nt: TGTGCCAGCAGTGCGCATGACAGTTTCTATGGCTACACCTTC
CDR3aa: CASSAHDSFYGYTF

j_gene: TRBJ1-5
abundance: -
d_gene: TRBD1
v_gene: TRBV6-1
CDR3nt: TGTGCCAGCAGTGAAGATTCGGGACAGAGGATGAAGCCCCAGCATTTT
CDR3aa: CASSEDSGQRMKPQHF

j_gene: TRBJ1-1
abundance: -
d_gene: -
v_gene: TRBV7-9
CDR3nt: TGTGCCAGCAGCTTAGGTAGAGTTGAAGCTTTCTTT
CDR3aa: CASSLGRVEAFF

j_gene: TRBJ2-7
abundance: once
d_gene: -
v_gene: TRBV30
CDR3nt: TGTGCCTGGAGCCTAGGGGCTGGGGAGCAGTACTTC
CDR3aa: CAWSLGAGEQYF

j_gene: TRBJ1-2
abundance: -
d_gene: -
v_gene: TRBV5-1
CDR3nt: TGCGCCAGCAGCTCGGCGTTGGGGGGCTATGGCTACACCTTC
CDR3aa: CASSSALGGYGYTF

j_gene: TRBJ2-7
abundance: -
d_gene: TRBD1
v_gene: TRBV2
CDR3nt: TGTGCCAGTCTTGAGGACAGGGGGTCCTACGAGCAGTACTTC
CDR3aa: CASLEDRGSYEQYF

j_gene: TRBJ2-1
abundance: -
d_gene: TRBD2
v_gene: TRBV6-4
CDR3nt: TGTGCCAGCGGTAGCGGGGATACGAATGAGCAGTTCTTC
CDR3aa: CASGSGDTNEQFF

j_gene: TRBJ2-1
abundance: -
d_gene: TRBD2
v_gene: TRBV7-8
CDR3nt: TGTGCCAGCAGCCCTGGAGCGGGAGGAAAAAATGAGCAGTTCTTC
CDR3aa: CASSPGAGGKNEQFF

j_gene: TRBJ2-1
abundance: -
d_gene: TRBD1
v_gene: TRBV5-6
CDR3nt: TGTGCCAGCAGCCGACGGACAGGTTACAATGAGCAGTTCTTC
CDR3aa: CASSRRTGYNEQFF

j_gene: TRBJ2-7
abundance: -
d_gene: TRBD1
v_gene: TRBV7-9
CDR3nt: TGTGCCAGCAGCTCGCGGACAGGGGGCGTCATCGAGCAGTACTTC
CDR3aa: CASSSRTGGVIEQYF